The 26 T cell receptor beta chains listed next were all sequenced from one sample in a study of blood T cell repertoires in COVID-19. Assay: immunoSEQ multiplex PCR; the TCRdb copy retains only in-frame clones and omits some. The sample consists of 340,000 or so clones, about nine tenths of them appearing once. Input material: peripheral blood. These receptors were collected from a man aged 45-65 years with active or convalescent COVID-19.

The chain combines TRBV6-5 with TRBJ1-3; weak D call: TRBD1 (6 bases). Trimming shortened V by 6 bases and J by 2 bases, and 14 bases separated the two germline ends. The CDR3 loop spans 15 amino acids. Germline CDR1 and CDR2: MNHEY and SVGAGI. This CDR3 is CASSSDRLPGNTIYF. The DNA of the CDR3 is TGTGCCAGCAGCTCGGACAGACTTCCTGGAAACACCATATATTTT.

The genes are TRBV28 and TRBJ1-1, with 8 bases aligning to TRBD1. Per the germline V gene, CDR1 is MDHEN and CDR2 is SYDVKM. The CDR3 consists of 15 residues. J lost 1 base, V lost 6 bases, and 7 bases had no gene match. The DNA for the CDR3 is TGTGCCAGCAGCGATACCGACAGGGGGAACACTGAAGCTTTCTTT. As protein: CASSDTDRGNTEAFF.

The chain is built from TRBV9 and TRBJ2-1; possible D gene TRBD1, 5 bases. The CDR3 runs 15 residues. CDR1 is SGDLS and CDR2 is YYNGEE in the germline V gene. Deletions cut 3 bases from V and 5 bases from J, with 15 bases between. The chain's CDR3 is CASSESGMGNNEQFF. CDR3 DNA: TGTGCCAGCAGCGAATCAGGGATGGGAAACAATGAGCAGTTCTTC.

The chain joins TRBV6-2 or TRBV6-3 to TRBJ2-2, with D unclear. This CDR3 spans 13 amino acids. Between the trimmed V and J ends, which lost 3 bases and 5 bases, there was a span of 7 bases. Germline CDR1 MNHEY, CDR2 SVGEGT. The CDR3 region has the DNA TGTGCCAGCAGTTATGTGCGGACCGGGGAGCTGTTTTTT. Translation: CASSYVRTGELFF.

This chain joins TRBV7-9 and TRBJ2-3; D call uncertain. The V and J ends lost 5 bases and 1 base respectively, with 13 bases between them. The CDR3 totals 15 residues. Per germline, CDR1 SEHNR and CDR2 FQNEAQ (reference sequence). DNA of the CDR3: TGTGCCAGCAGCGGGTCGACTGGCCGCACAGATACGCAGTATTTT. Translated: CASSGSTGRTDTQYF.

V and J are TRBV5-1 and TRBJ1-1, with D maybe TRBD1 (5 bases). V lost 1 base and J lost 4, with 14 bases in between. The CDR3 spans 15 residues. Germline values: CDR1 SGHRS, CDR2 YFSETQ. This CDR3 is CASSLWGESSTEAFF. CDR3 nucleotide sequence: TGCGCCAGCAGCTTGTGGGGGGAATCGAGCACTGAAGCTTTCTTT.

The chain uses TRBV2 and TRBJ2-2, with 13 bases that match TRBD2. CDR3 length: 15 amino acids. In germline, CDR1 is SNHLY, CDR2 FYNNEI. V lost 5 bases to trimming and J lost 6 bases; unmatched junction nucleotides: 3. CDR3 DNA sequence: TGTGCCAGCAGTAACGGACTAGCGGGAGCCGGGGAGCTGTTTTTT. The encoded protein is CASSNGLAGAGELFF.

This clone showed up just once. This sequence joins TRBV14 and TRBJ2-1; 11 bases are shared with TRBD1. J was trimmed by 8 bases and V by 2 bases; bases with no gene match: 8. Germline CDR1 reads SGHDN; CDR2 reads FVKESK. There are 16 residues in the CDR3. CDR3 loop: CASSQTRDRGWYEQFF. The CDR3 bases are TGTGCCAGCAGCCAAACCCGGGACAGGGGGTGGTATGAGCAGTTCTTC.

The J gene is TRBJ2-7, the V gene TRBV7-2; 8 bases are shared with TRBD2. Germline CDR1 SGHTA, CDR2 FQGNSA. The CDR3 loop spans 14 amino acids. The V and J ends lost 4 bases and 7 bases, in that order; junction bases with no gene match: 9. As DNA, the CDR3 is TGTGCCAGCAGCTCCTCAGCGGGGGCCTGGGAGCAGTACTTC. This translates into CASSSSAGAWEQYF.

The J gene is TRBJ2-7, the V gene TRBV9; 9 bases map to TRBD1. Germline CDR1 reads SGDLS; CDR2 reads YYNGEE. The length of the CDR3 is 17 residues. V was pared by 3 bases and J by 3 bases, with 13 bases of the junction left unmatched. CDR3 DNA sequence: TGTGCCAGCAGCGCGGCGATTCCGGGACAGGGAGTCTACGAGCAGTACTTC. It translates to CASSAAIPGQGVYEQYF.

This rearrangement joins TRBV18 to TRBJ2-7, with 7 bases that match TRBD1. CDR3 length: 12 residues. V was clipped by 4 bases and J by 6 bases; unmatched bases: 3. CDR1 and CDR2 (germline): KGHSH, LQKENI. The CDR3 here is CASSRQGSEQYF. The CDR3 coding sequence is TGTGCCAGCTCACGACAGGGTTCCGAGCAGTACTTC.

The chain has TRBV19 and TRBJ1-5, with 10 nucleotides matching TRBD1. CDR3 length equals 15 residues. Germline V CDR1 and CDR2: LNHDA, SQIVND (reference sequence). V lost 6 bases, J lost 3 bases, and 5 bases stayed unmatched. The CDR3 spells CASSGDRGYNQPQHF. CDR3 DNA: TGTGCCAGTAGCGGGGACAGGGGCTACAATCAGCCCCAGCATTTT.

V usage is TRBV18 and J usage is TRBJ2-7; 9 bases map to TRBD1. Germline V lookup: CDR1 KGHSH, CDR2 LQKENI. Losses at the gene ends were 3 bases for V and 0 bases for J; bases not matched to a gene: 12. This CDR3 has 18 amino acids. CDR3 loop: CASSPLFRGQGSSYEQYF. Here the CDR3 DNA reads TGTGCCAGCTCACCTCTCTTTCGGGGACAGGGCAGCTCCTACGAGCAGTACTTC.

V usage is TRBV4-3 and J usage is TRBJ1-2, with 8 bases that match TRBD1. Germline V gene lookup returns CDR1 LGHNA and CDR2 YSLEER. This CDR3 has 14 amino acids. The V gene end was trimmed by 4 bases and the J gene end by 8 bases; junction bases not matched to a gene: 9. The CDR3 loop is CASSLNNRGGGYTF. CDR3 bases: TGCGCCAGCAGCCTGAACAACAGGGGGGGAGGCTACACCTTC.

This chain uses TRBV27 with TRBJ2-1; TRBD2 might be the D (6 bases). Germline-derived CDR1 and CDR2 are MNHEY and SMNVEV (reference sequence). CDR3 length equals 15 residues. The V end was cut by 2 bases, the J end by 1 base, with 9 bases between. The CDR3 DNA follows: TGTGCCAGCAGTTTAATGGGGGGATCCTACAATGAGCAGTTCTTC. The encoded protein is CASSLMGGSYNEQFF.

Points on this clone: Other DNA variants within this sample encode the same CDR3. J is TRBJ2-7 and V is TRBV28; no firm D call. Germline CDR1 MDHEN, CDR2 SYDVKM. Trimming left V 4 bases short and J 1 base short, with 2 bases between. This CDR3 region has 11 residues. The CDR3 is CASSSSYEQYF. The CDR3 coding sequence is TGTGCCAGCAGTTCATCCTACGAGCAGTACTTC. Drawing the rest from reference TRBV28 and TRBJ2-7, the complete variable domain is DVKVTQSSRYLVKRTGEKVFLECVQDMDHENMFWYRQDPGLGLRLIYFSYDVKMKEKGDIPEGYSVSREKKERFSLILESASTNQTSMYLCASSSSYEQYFGPGTRLTVT.

This chain joins TRBV29-1 and TRBJ2-7; D is perhaps TRBD1 (5 bases). From germline, CDR1 is SQVTM and CDR2 ANQGSEA. The CDR3 contains 15 residues. V lost 6 bases to trimming and J lost 4 bases, with 22 bases between them. The CDR3 coding sequence is TGCAGCGTCCGGCCCAGGGCCGCTGCCTATTACGAGCAGTACTTC. Translated, it gives CSVRPRAAAYYEQYF.

The CDR3 spells CASSFSTGDTQYF. For the CDR3, the DNA is TGTGCCAGCAGTTTCTCTACTGGAGATACGCAGTATTTT. The J gene is TRBJ2-3, the V gene TRBV28; D is undetermined. The CDR3 length is 13 residues. CDR1 and CDR2 from the germline V gene are MDHEN and SYDVKM. Trimming took off 3 bases at V and 5 bases at J, with 9 bases between the two ends.

The chain employs TRBV11-1 and TRBJ1-1; possible D gene TRBD1, 5 bases. The ends were cut back, 5 bases at V and 1 base at J, with 11 bases in the middle. The germline gives CDR1 SGHAT, CDR2 FQDESV (reference sequence). The CDR3 is 14 residues long. Written as DNA, the CDR3 is TGTGCCAGCAGCATCAACACAGGGAACACTGAAGCTTTCTTT. Its translation is CASSINTGNTEAFF.

V usage is TRBV18 and J usage is TRBJ2-3; D uncertain. Trimming removed 4 bases from V and 0 bases from J, with 5 bases in between. There are 13 residues in the CDR3. CDR1 is KGHSH and CDR2 is LQKENI in the germline V gene. The CDR3 DNA reads TGTGCCAGCTCACGGCCGAGCACAGATACGCAGTATTTT. Translated, it gives CASSRPSTDTQYF.

This chain connects TRBV3-1 (or the pseudogene TRBV3-2) to TRBJ2-3; a possible D gene is TRBD1 (5 bases). The CDR3 runs 15 residues. V was cut by 3 bases and J by 4 bases, with 14 bases left in between. CDR1 and CDR2 from the germline V gene are LGHDT and YNNKEL (reference sequence). The CDR3 bases are TGTGCCAGCAGCCATAAAGGGGATACCGCAGATACGCAGTATTTT. Its protein is CASSHKGDTADTQYF.

This clone was found once. J is TRBJ1-1 and V is TRBV5-1, with D tentatively TRBD1 (6 bases). CDR1 is SGHRS and CDR2 is YFSETQ in the germline V gene. The CDR3 has 16 amino acids. Trimming removed 2 bases from V and 4 bases from J, with 18 bases in between. The CDR3 reads CASSFGRDNLITEAFF. The DNA of the CDR3 is TGCGCCAGCAGCTTTGGACGGGACAATCTAATCACTGAAGCTTTCTTT. The complete variable domain, with remaining parts taken from reference TRBV5-1 and TRBJ1-1, reads KAGVTQTPRYLIKTRGQQVTLSCSPISGHRSVSWYQQTPGQGLQFLFEYFSETQRNKGNFPGRFSGRQFSNSRSEMNVSTLELGDSALYLCASSFGRDNLITEAFFGQGTRLTVV.

This clone was observed once. The chain combines TRBV15 with TRBJ1-4, with 8 bases identical to TRBD1. The V and J ends lost 3 bases and 4 bases, in that order; junction bases with no gene match: 4. CDR3 size: 15 residues. Germline assignment: CDR1 LNHNV and CDR2 YYDKDF (reference sequence). The CDR3 here is CATSSWTGNNEKLFF. The CDR3 DNA is TGTGCCACCAGCAGCTGGACAGGGAATAATGAAAAACTGTTTTTT.

V usage is TRBV27 and J usage is TRBJ1-1; 7 bases map to TRBD1. Losses at the gene ends were 6 bases for V and 1 base for J; bases not matched to a gene: 2. The CDR3 is made up of 13 amino acids. Looked up from germline, CDR1 is MNHEY and CDR2 is SMNVEV (reference sequence). The CDR3 nucleotides read TGTGCCAGCAGCCGGACAGGGAACACTGAAGCTTTCTTT. Translating it yields CASSRTGNTEAFF.

The chain recombines TRBV27 with TRBJ2-7; TRBD1 agrees at 8 bases. The germline V gene has CDR1 MNHEY and CDR2 SMNVEV (reference sequence). The CDR3 is 14 residues long. Trimming took 6 bases from V and 2 from J; bases not matched to a gene: 6. CDR3 nucleotides: TGTGCCAGCAGACCCGGGACAGGAGCCTACGAGCAGTACTTC. This translates into CASRPGTGAYEQYF.

The chain is built from TRBV7-2 and TRBJ1-2; tentatively, D is TRBD1 (5 bases). Per the germline V gene, CDR1 is SGHTA and CDR2 is FQGNSA. The CDR3 contains 15 residues. V lost 1 base and J 5 bases, leaving 14 bases between the germline ends. In DNA form, the CDR3 reads TGTGCCAGCAGCTTAGGCGGGGGACCCCCTTATGGCTACACCTTC. Translating gives CASSLGGGPPYGYTF.